This section outlines one TCR beta chain sequence together with its context. The antigen is undetermined. The data stem from a study of CD8+CD57+ T cells in acquired aplastic anemia. About the study: Sorted CD4+ and CD8+ cell DNA averaged about 3 ug.

General observations from the study: The CD8+ Simpson's diversity of patients and controls was not significantly different. Between patients and controls, over 25 CD8+ CDR3 sequences were found in common.

Genomic DNA constituted the template upon which TCR beta VDJ and CDR3 profiling was performed. MiXCR was run by TCRdb on the reads, yielding one entry per CDR3 protein. The data show 180,000 or so distinct CDR3 sequences, roughly 48% seen once. The CDR3 totals 17 residues. V lost 4 bases and J 1 base, leaving 16 bases between the germline ends. From germline, CDR1 is KGHDR and CDR2 SFDVKD. All sequencing subjects had displayed CD8+CD57+ cell expansion on flow cytometry. Source material: sorted CD4+, CD8+, or CD8+CD57+ T cells (not recorded which) from PBMCs. The TCR sequence derives from a human donor with aplastic anemia. The chain couples TRBV24-1 to TRBJ1-5, with D tentatively TRBD1 (5 bases). The CDR3 loop is CATSELYRNGSNQPQHF. CDR3 nucleotides: TGTGCCACCAGTGAGCTATACAGGAACGGGAGCAATCAGCCCCAGCATTTT.